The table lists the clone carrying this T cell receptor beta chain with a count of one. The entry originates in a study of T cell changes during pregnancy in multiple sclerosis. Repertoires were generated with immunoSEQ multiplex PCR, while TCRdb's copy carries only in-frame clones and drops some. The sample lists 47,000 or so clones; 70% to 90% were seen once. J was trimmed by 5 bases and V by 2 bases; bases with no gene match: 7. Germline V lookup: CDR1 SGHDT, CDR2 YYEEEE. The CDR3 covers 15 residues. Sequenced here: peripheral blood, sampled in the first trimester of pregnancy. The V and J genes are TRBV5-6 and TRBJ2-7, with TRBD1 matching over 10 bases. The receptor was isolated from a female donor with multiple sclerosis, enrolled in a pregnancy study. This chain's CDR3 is CASSLDRGLWHEQYF. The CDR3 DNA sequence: TGTGCCAGCAGCTTAGACAGGGGGCTATGGCACGAGCAGTACTTC.